This T cell receptor beta chain is drawn from a study of OX40 agonist ivuxolimab in advanced cancers. Study background: Three patients had partial responses: one hepatocellular carcinoma, two cutaneous melanoma.

Clones were sequenced by immunoSEQ multiplex PCR, and TCRdb holds only the in-frame ones, with some missing. Of around 34,000 clones in the sample, over 85% were seen once. After removal of 6 bases from V and 2 bases from J, the junction contained 12 bases not matched to a gene. This CDR3 is 16 amino acids long. Germline V lookup: CDR1 MGHDK, CDR2 SYGVNS. V is TRBV25-1 and J is TRBJ2-7, with 8 positions matching TRBD1. The input for sequencing was CD4+ or CD8+ T cells sorted from blood, taken in a trial of the OX40 agonist ivuxolimab. The receptor comes from an adult with an advanced solid tumor such as melanoma, head and neck, liver or kidney cancer. CDR3 residues: CASRDTGQGGTYEQYF. CDR3 in DNA: TGTGCCAGCAGAGACACCGGACAGGGAGGCACCTACGAGCAGTACTTC.